These 31 T cell receptor beta chains were sequenced from one sample in a study of PD-1 blockade in classical Hodgkin lymphoma. After autologous stem cell transplantation all patients relapsed, and prior brentuximab vedotin exposure differed between cohorts. Some clones are missing from TCRdb's copy, which holds only in-frame ones; the method was immunoSEQ multiplex PCR. The table has about 17,000 clones, about two thirds seen once. The source was peripheral blood mononuclear cells (PBMCs), collected before the second cycle of nivolumab. The receptors stem from a human donor with classical Hodgkin lymphoma.

This clone was observed a few times. V is TRBV18 and J is TRBJ1-1; D remains ambiguous. CDR1 and CDR2 from the germline V gene are KGHSH and LQKENI. V was clipped by 1 base and J by 4 bases, with 10 bases between them. The CDR3 loop spans 14 amino acids. The CDR3 reads CASSPLPVGTEAFF. Written as DNA, the CDR3 is TGTGCCAGCTCACCACTTCCAGTTGGCACTGAAGCTTTCTTT.

V and J are TRBV19 and TRBJ1-5; 7 bases fit TRBD1. With 5 bases clipped from V and 9 bases from J, the junction kept 10 bases outside the gene matches. CDR3 length: 14 residues. Germline assignment: CDR1 LNHDA and CDR2 SQIVND (reference sequence). CDR3 region: CASSQQGQPLPQHF. The DNA for the CDR3 is TGTGCCAGTAGTCAACAGGGGCAGCCCCTGCCCCAGCATTTT.

This clone was found a few times. Other nucleotide sequences in the sample specify the same CDR3. The rearrangement links TRBV7-9 to TRBJ2-3; 9 nucleotides line up with TRBD2. The V segment lost 3 bases and the J segment 4 bases; nucleotides outside the gene matches: 5. Germline loops: CDR1 SEHNR, CDR2 FQNEAQ (reference sequence). The length of the CDR3 is 15 residues. In DNA form, the CDR3 reads TGTGCCAGCAGCTTTGGGGGACTAGCTCCAGATACGCAGTATTTT. Translated, it gives CASSFGGLAPDTQYF.

The chain employs TRBV6-1 and TRBJ2-2; TRBD2 aligns across 8 bases. After removal of 6 bases from V and 0 bases from J, the junction contained 3 bases not matched to a gene. The CDR3 spans 15 residues. Per germline, CDR1 MNHNS and CDR2 SASEGT. The CDR3 DNA reads TGTGCCAGCAGCGGTAGCGGGGCGAACACCGGGGAGCTGTTTTTT. It translates to CASSGSGANTGELFF.

The V gene is TRBV7-9, the J gene TRBJ2-3; 12 bases are shared with TRBD2. The CDR3 loop spans 16 amino acids. CDR1 SEHNR and CDR2 FQNEAQ come from the germline V gene (reference sequence). Unmatched junction bases numbered 6, after V lost 5 bases and J lost 3 bases. CDR3 bases: TGTGCCAGCAGCCATCCCCTAGCGGGAGGGACAGATACGCAGTATTTT. Its protein is CASSHPLAGGTDTQYF. The entire variable domain, with the rest obtained from reference TRBV7-9 and TRBJ2-3, is as follows: DTGVSQNPRHKITKRGQNVTFRCDPISEHNRLYWYRQTLGQGPEFLTYFQNEAQLEKSRLLSDRFSAERPKGSFSTLEIQRTEQGDSAMYLCASSHPLAGGTDTQYFGPGTRLTVL.

The genes are TRBV15 and TRBJ2-4; the D gene could be TRBD1 or TRBD2 (5 bases each). V lost 3 bases, J lost 0 bases, and 12 bases lay in between. Germline V gives CDR1 LNHNV, CDR2 YYDKDF (reference sequence). CDR3 size: 16 residues. CDR3 sequence: CATSSLGTVAKNIQYF. The CDR3, as DNA: TGTGCCACCAGCAGCCTCGGGACGGTAGCCAAAAACATTCAGTACTTC.

V is TRBV19 and J is TRBJ2-1, with D perhaps TRBD2 (6 bases). In germline, CDR1 is LNHDA, CDR2 SQIVND (reference sequence). CDR3 length equals 17 residues. Trimming stripped 5 bases from V and 6 bases from J, with 23 bases between. As DNA, the CDR3 is TGTGCCAGTAGTCGCTCTTTTTCCTATGGGGGGAGCAATGAGCAGTTCTTC. Protein: CASSRSFSYGGSNEQFF.

The rearrangement uses TRBV14 and TRBJ1-1, with D possibly being TRBD1 (6 bases). Between the trimmed V and J ends, which lost 4 bases and 3 bases, there was a span of 9 bases. CDR1 and CDR2 from the germline V gene are SGHDN and FVKESK. CDR3 size: 13 residues. CDR3 protein: CASSRNRDTEAFF. CDR3 sequence (DNA): TGTGCCAGCAGCCGAAACAGGGACACTGAAGCTTTCTTT.

The chain uses TRBV2 and TRBJ2-5, with 8 positions matching TRBD1. CDR3 size: 14 residues. Germline CDR1 and CDR2: SNHLY and FYNNEI. J was trimmed by 4 bases and V by 2 bases; bases with no gene match: 3. CDR3 sequence: CASSETGGAETQYF. In nucleotides, the CDR3 is TGTGCCAGCAGTGAAACAGGGGGTGCAGAGACCCAGTACTTC.

This clone was detected only a few times. The V and J genes are TRBV2 and TRBJ2-3; 9 nucleotides align to TRBD2. The germline gives CDR1 SNHLY, CDR2 FYNNEI. This CDR3 region has 15 residues. Germline trimming cut 7 bases from V and 1 base from J; bases unmatched to any gene: 6. The CDR3, as DNA: TGTGCCAGCATGAGAGCGGGAGGAGGCACAGATACGCAGTATTTT. Translation: CASMRAGGGTDTQYF.

The chain carries TRBV28 and TRBJ2-7, with TRBD2 matching 7 bases. With 0 bases clipped from V and 5 bases from J, the junction kept 7 bases outside the gene matches. Germline lookup yields CDR1 MDHEN and CDR2 SYDVKM. The CDR3 runs 15 residues. The CDR3 loop reads CASSLWGRDSHEQYF. For the CDR3, the DNA is TGTGCCAGCAGTTTATGGGGGAGGGATTCCCACGAGCAGTACTTC.

The gene calls are TRBV5-1 and TRBJ1-5; no definite D call. Germline-derived CDR1 and CDR2 are SGHRS and YFSETQ. Trimming shortened V by 4 bases and J by 10 bases, and 12 bases separated the two germline ends. The CDR3 extends over 12 amino acids. The CDR3, as DNA: TGCGCCAGCAGCCTGGGGTATGGTCCCCAGCATTTT. The encoded protein is CASSLGYGPQHF.

This chain joins TRBV4-1 and TRBJ2-5; tentatively, D is TRBD2 (5 bases). The assigned J gene may be wrong: the sequence end matches TRBJ2-7 better. There are 14 residues in the CDR3. The germline V gene encodes CDR1 MGHRA and CDR2 YSYEKL. CDR3 nucleotides: TGCGCCAGCAGCCAGATCCGGGACTCCTACGAGCAGTACTTC. It specifies CASSQIRDSYEQYF.

The sample holds one count of this clone. The rearrangement uses TRBV6-6 and TRBJ2-5; 9 nucleotides agree with TRBD2. The J call could be wrong; TRBJ2-7 is a better fit for the DNA end. Germline CDR1 and CDR2: MNHNY and SVGAGI (reference sequence). There are 16 residues in the CDR3. The DNA of the CDR3 is TGTGCCAGCAGCCTAAGGACTAGCGCCAGCTCCTACGAGCAGTACTTC. Its translation: CASSLRTSASSYEQYF.

V usage is TRBV5-1 and J usage is TRBJ2-7, with D hard to call. V was shortened by 3 bases and J by 0 bases, with 22 bases between the two germline ends. Germline lookup yields CDR1 SGHRS and CDR2 YFSETQ. CDR3 length: 18 residues. The CDR3: CASSSRLGAGMSSYEQYF. The DNA for the CDR3 is TGCGCCAGCAGCTCAAGGTTGGGCGCTGGTATGAGCTCCTACGAGCAGTACTTC. The full variable domain, rest sourced from reference TRBV5-1 and TRBJ2-7, is KAGVTQTPRYLIKTRGQQVTLSCSPISGHRSVSWYQQTPGQGLQFLFEYFSETQRNKGNFPGRFSGRQFSNSRSEMNVSTLELGDSALYLCASSSRLGAGMSSYEQYFGPGTRLTVT.

This clone was observed once. The chain uses TRBV27 and TRBJ2-1; TRBD1 or TRBD2 may be the D gene (6 bases each). The CDR3 consists of 16 residues. Germline lookup yields CDR1 MNHEY and CDR2 SMNVEV (reference sequence). Trimming left V 7 bases short and J 2 bases short, with 18 bases between. For the CDR3, the DNA is TGTGCCAGCAAGCAGGAGGGGGAGAACGCCTACAATGAGCAGTTCTTC. It translates to CASKQEGENAYNEQFF.

This clone appeared a few times. This rearrangement joins TRBV4-1 to TRBJ2-7; no reliable D call. V was pared by 4 bases and J by 1 base, with 8 bases between. There are 13 residues in the CDR3. CDR1 MGHRA and CDR2 YSYEKL come from the germline V gene. The CDR3 DNA sequence: TGCGCCAGCAGCCTTTCGGAGTCCTACGAGCAGTACTTC. As protein: CASSLSESYEQYF.

The chain recombines TRBV28 with TRBJ1-2; D unresolved. V was pared by 5 bases and J by 1 base, with 5 bases between. The CDR3 spans 12 residues. The germline V gene encodes CDR1 MDHEN and CDR2 SYDVKM. CDR3 loop: CASSMLNYGYTF. The CDR3, as DNA: TGTGCCAGCAGTATGCTTAACTATGGCTACACCTTC.

V gene TRBV2 combines with J gene TRBJ2-6, with D unresolved. The CDR3 is 15 residues long. Germline V lookup: CDR1 SNHLY, CDR2 FYNNEI. Trimming stripped 2 bases from V and 0 bases from J, with 5 bases between. In nucleotides, the CDR3 is TGTGCCAGCAGTGAAACCGTCTCTGGGGCCAACGTCCTGACTTTC. This encodes CASSETVSGANVLTF.

This chain uses TRBV4-1 with TRBJ1-3; no clear D gene. Trimming took off 1 base at V and 4 bases at J, with 11 bases between the two ends. The CDR3 is made up of 15 amino acids. Germline values: CDR1 MGHRA, CDR2 YSYEKL. The CDR3 spells CASSQAGGYGNTIYF. The DNA for the CDR3 is TGCGCCAGCAGCCAAGCCGGCGGTTACGGAAACACCATATATTTT.

V and J are TRBV27 and TRBJ1-5, with TRBD1 identical over 7 bases. Germline V gene data show CDR1 as MNHEY and CDR2 as SMNVEV (reference sequence). Trimming cost V 5 bases and J 2 bases; bases outside gene matches: 6. This CDR3 region has 15 residues. CDR3 bases: TGTGCCAGCAGTAGACAGGGAGATCGCAATCAGCCCCAGCATTTT. This gives the protein CASSRQGDRNQPQHF.

This chain connects TRBV7-9 to TRBJ1-5; weak D call: TRBD1 (5 bases). Germline CDR1 and CDR2: SEHNR and FQNEAQ (reference sequence). The CDR3 loop spans 14 amino acids. Trimming stripped 5 bases from V and 3 bases from J, with 11 bases between. The CDR3 is CASSPPGINQPQHF. CDR3 in DNA: TGTGCCAGCAGCCCCCCAGGGATCAATCAGCCCCAGCATTTT. Based on the CDR3 plus reference TRBV7-9 and TRBJ1-5, the full variable domain is DTGVSQNPRHKITKRGQNVTFRCDPISEHNRLYWYRQTLGQGPEFLTYFQNEAQLEKSRLLSDRFSAERPKGSFSTLEIQRTEQGDSAMYLCASSPPGINQPQHFGDGTRLSIL.

Relative to its sample, this clone is large. This rearrangement joins TRBV16 to TRBJ1-2, with no clear D. With 0 bases removed from V and 8 bases from J, the gap between germline ends came to 13 bases. This CDR3 is built from 14 residues. Germline lookup yields CDR1 KGHSY and CDR2 FQNENV. The CDR3 region is CASSQSSGLIGYTF. The CDR3 nucleotides are TGTGCCAGCAGCCAATCGAGTGGTCTAATAGGCTACACCTTC. The full variable domain, completed using reference TRBV16 and TRBJ1-2, is GEEVAQTPKHLVRGEGQKAKLYCAPIKGHSYVFWYQQVLKNEFKFLISFQNENVFDETGMPKERFSAKCLPNSPCSLEIQATKLEDSAVYFCASSQSSGLIGYTFGSGTRLTVV.

The chain's CDR3 is CAWSIEPLSGNTIYF. The CDR3, as DNA: TGTGCCTGGAGTATAGAACCTCTTTCTGGAAACACCATATATTTT. The chain links TRBV30 to TRBJ1-3, with D hard to call. This CDR3 is built from 15 residues. With 2 bases removed from V and 1 base from J, the gap between germline ends came to 12 bases. Germline CDR1 GTSNPN, CDR2 SVGIG (reference sequence).

This chain connects TRBV19 to TRBJ2-7; 7 positions agree with TRBD1. Trimming cost V 9 bases and J 0 bases; bases outside gene matches: 5. CDR1 LNHDA and CDR2 SQIVND come from the germline V gene (reference sequence). The CDR3 contains 13 residues. The CDR3 region has the DNA TGTGCCAGCCCCGGACAGGTCTCCTACGAGCAGTACTTC. Encoded protein: CASPGQVSYEQYF.

The chain links TRBV11-2 to TRBJ1-1; D unclear. V gave up 1 base and J gave up 2 bases, with 11 bases separating them. This CDR3 spans 15 amino acids. Germline V gene sequence: CDR1 SGHAT, CDR2 FQNNGV. The CDR3 DNA follows: TGTGCCAGCAGCTTAGGTCGGGGTTTTAACACTGAAGCTTTCTTT. Amino acids: CASSLGRGFNTEAFF.

The chain uses TRBV10-3 and TRBJ1-2; TRBD1 matches 8 bases. The CDR3 contains 15 residues. The J segment lost 2 bases and the V segment lost 4 bases, leaving 6 bases of the junction unmatched. Germline loops: CDR1 ENHRY, CDR2 SYGVKD. The CDR3 region is CAISVGQGGNYGYTF. In DNA, the CDR3 is TGTGCCATCAGTGTCGGACAGGGCGGGAACTATGGCTACACCTTC.

The V gene is TRBV28, the J gene TRBJ2-5; 9 bases align to TRBD2. Trimming took 2 bases from V and 2 from J; bases not matched to a gene: 3. The CDR3 has 15 residues. Germline loops: CDR1 MDHEN, CDR2 SYDVKM. The CDR3 bases are TGTGCCAGCAGTTTAAGGCTAGCGGGACAAGAGACCCAGTACTTC. Translated: CASSLRLAGQETQYF.

This clone appeared a few times. The chain links TRBV5-6 to TRBJ1-6, with 8 bases fitting TRBD1. V lost 3 bases, J lost 4 bases, and 3 bases stayed unmatched. Germline lookup yields CDR1 SGHDT and CDR2 YYEEEE. CDR3 length equals 15 residues. This chain's CDR3 is CASSSWTGYNSPLHF. CDR3 bases: TGTGCCAGCAGCTCATGGACAGGGTATAATTCACCCCTCCACTTT.

The chain is built from TRBV5-4 and TRBJ1-2; perhaps TRBD1 as D (6 bases). The length of the CDR3 is 14 residues. In germline, CDR1 is SGHNT, CDR2 YYREEE (reference sequence). Trimming cost V 3 bases and J 6 bases, with 15 bases left between them. This CDR3 reads CASSSESGGNGYTF. CDR3 sequence (DNA): TGTGCCAGCAGCTCAGAATCCGGGGGCAATGGCTACACCTTC.

In DNA form, the CDR3 reads TGTGCCAGCAGTTTATCGAAACAGGGAAGGAGCGAGCAGTACTTC. Amino acid sequence: CASSLSKQGRSEQYF. J is TRBJ2-7 and V is TRBV27, with D perhaps matching TRBD1 (6 bases). The CDR3 contains 15 residues. Trimming cost V 0 bases and J 6 bases, with 15 bases left between them. Germline assignment: CDR1 MNHEY and CDR2 SMNVEV (reference sequence).